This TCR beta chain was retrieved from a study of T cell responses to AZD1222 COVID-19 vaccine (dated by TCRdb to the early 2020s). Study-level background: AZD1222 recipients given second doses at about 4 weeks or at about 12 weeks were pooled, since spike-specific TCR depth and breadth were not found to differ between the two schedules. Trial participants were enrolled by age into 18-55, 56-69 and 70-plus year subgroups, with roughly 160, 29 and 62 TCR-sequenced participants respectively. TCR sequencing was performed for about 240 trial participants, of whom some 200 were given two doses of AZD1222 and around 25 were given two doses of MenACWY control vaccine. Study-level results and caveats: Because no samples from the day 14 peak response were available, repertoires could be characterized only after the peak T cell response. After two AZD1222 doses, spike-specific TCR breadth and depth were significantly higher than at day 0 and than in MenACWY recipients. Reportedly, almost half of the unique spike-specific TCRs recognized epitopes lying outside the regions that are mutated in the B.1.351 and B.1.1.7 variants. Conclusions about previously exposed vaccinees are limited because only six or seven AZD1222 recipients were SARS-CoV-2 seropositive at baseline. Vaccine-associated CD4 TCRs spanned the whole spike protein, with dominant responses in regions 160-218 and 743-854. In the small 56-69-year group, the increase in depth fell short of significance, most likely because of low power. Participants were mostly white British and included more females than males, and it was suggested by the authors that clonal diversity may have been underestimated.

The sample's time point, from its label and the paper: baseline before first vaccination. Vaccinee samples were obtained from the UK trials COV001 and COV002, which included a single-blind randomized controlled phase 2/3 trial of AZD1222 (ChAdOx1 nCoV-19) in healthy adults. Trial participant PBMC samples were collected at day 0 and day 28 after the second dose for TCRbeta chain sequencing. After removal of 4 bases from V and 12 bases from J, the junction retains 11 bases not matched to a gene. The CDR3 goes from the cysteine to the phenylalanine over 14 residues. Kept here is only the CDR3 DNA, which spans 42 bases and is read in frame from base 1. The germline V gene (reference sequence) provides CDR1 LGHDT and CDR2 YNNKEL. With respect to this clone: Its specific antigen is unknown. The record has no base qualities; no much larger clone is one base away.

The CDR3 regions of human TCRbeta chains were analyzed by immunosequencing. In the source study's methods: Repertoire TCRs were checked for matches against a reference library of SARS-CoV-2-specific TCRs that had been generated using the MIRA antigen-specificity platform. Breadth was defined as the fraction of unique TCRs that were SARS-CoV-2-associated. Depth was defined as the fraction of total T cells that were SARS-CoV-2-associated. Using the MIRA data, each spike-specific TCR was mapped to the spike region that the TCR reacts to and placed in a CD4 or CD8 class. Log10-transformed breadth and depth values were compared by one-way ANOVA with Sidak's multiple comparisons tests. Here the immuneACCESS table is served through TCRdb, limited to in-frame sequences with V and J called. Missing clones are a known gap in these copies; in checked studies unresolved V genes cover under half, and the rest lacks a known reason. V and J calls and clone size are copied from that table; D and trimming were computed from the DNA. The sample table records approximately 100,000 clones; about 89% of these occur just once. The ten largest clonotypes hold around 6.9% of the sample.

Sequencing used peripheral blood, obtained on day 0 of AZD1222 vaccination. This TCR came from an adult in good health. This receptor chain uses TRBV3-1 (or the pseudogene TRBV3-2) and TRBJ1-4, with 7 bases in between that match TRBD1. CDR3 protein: CASSPIGGQSELFF. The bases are TGTGCCAGCAGCCCTATCGGGGGACAGTCAGAACTGTTTTTT.